The 22 T cell receptor beta chains below were found in one sample sequenced in a study of T cell responses to AZD1222 COVID-19 vaccine. Here immunoSEQ multiplex PCR was the method, and the copy in TCRdb shows in-frame clones only, minus some. The sample records some 170,000 clones, more than 90% being singletons. Sequencing was performed on peripheral blood, taken on day 0 of AZD1222 vaccination. The source is an adult in good health.

The chain employs TRBV5-6 and TRBJ2-2, with 8 bases aligning to TRBD2. This CDR3 has 15 residues. Germline-derived CDR1 and CDR2 are SGHDT and YYEEEE. J lost 1 base, V lost 4 bases, and 3 bases had no gene match. The CDR3 protein is CASSPGTRNTGELFF. The CDR3 DNA sequence: TGTGCCAGCAGCCCCGGGACTAGGAACACCGGGGAGCTGTTTTTT.

The CDR3 sequence is CAMSDRNNEQFF. Written as DNA, the CDR3 is TGTGCCATGTCGGACCGAAACAATGAGCAGTTCTTC. The rearrangement links TRBV10-3 to TRBJ2-1, with unresolved D. Germline assignment: CDR1 ENHRY and CDR2 SYGVKD. Trimming removed 9 bases at V and 5 bases at J, with 11 bases between. CDR3 length equals 12 residues.

The table lists this clone with a few counts. The CDR3 DNA sequence: TGCGCCAGCAGCCACCCGACAGGGGGAAACACCATATATTTT. Translated, it gives CASSHPTGGNTIYF. The chain employs TRBV4-1 and TRBJ1-3; 7 bases are a match to TRBD1. The CDR3 is 14 amino acids. Germline values: CDR1 MGHRA, CDR2 YSYEKL. The V segment lost 3 bases and the J segment 4 bases; nucleotides outside the gene matches: 3.

CDR3 coding DNA: TGTGCCAGCACCAACAATTGGGGAGTAGCTGAAGCTTTCTTT. This gives the protein CASTNNWGVAEAFF. V and J are TRBV6-5 and TRBJ1-1; D ambiguous. V gave up 7 bases and J gave up 6 bases, with 18 bases separating them. Germline V gives CDR1 MNHEY, CDR2 SVGAGI. There are 14 residues in the CDR3.

The CDR3 reads CATSRDLGPSSYNEQFF. The DNA of the CDR3 is TGTGCCACCAGCAGAGATCTGGGTCCCAGCTCCTACAATGAGCAGTTCTTC. The genes are TRBV15 and TRBJ2-1; D is unclear. The germline V gene encodes CDR1 LNHNV and CDR2 YYDKDF (reference sequence). V was cut by 0 bases and J by 0 bases, with 12 bases left in between. The CDR3 runs 17 residues.

This chain joins TRBV24-1 and TRBJ2-1, with TRBD2 matching over 11 bases. The CDR3 covers 17 residues. With 4 bases clipped from V and 9 bases from J, the junction kept 13 bases outside the gene matches. CDR1 is KGHDR, CDR2 SFDVKD, per germline. The CDR3 is CATSENGLAGLAGEQFF. The CDR3 DNA follows: TGTGCCACCAGTGAAAACGGACTAGCGGGTCTGGCCGGTGAGCAGTTCTTC.

In the case of this clone: Its ends do not fully match the called genes, so a read error is possible. The chain combines TRBV6-1 with TRBJ1-2, with 9 bases fitting TRBD1. The CDR3 is 14 residues long. The germline V gene encodes CDR1 MNHNS and CDR2 SASEGT. In DNA form, the CDR3 reads TGTGCCAGCAGTCAAGCCCAGACAGGGGGTGGCTACACCTTC. Protein product: CASSQAQTGGGYTF.

The rearrangement uses TRBV5-1 and TRBJ2-5; 10 bases align to TRBD2. Per the germline V gene, CDR1 is SGHRS and CDR2 is YFSETQ. V shed 7 bases, J shed 1 base, and the junction held 10 bases outside the gene matches. CDR3 size: 16 residues. In DNA form, the CDR3 reads TGCGCCAGCCGCCCCGGGACTAGCGCGAGCCAAGAGACCCAGTACTTC. It codes for CASRPGTSASQETQYF.

This chain connects TRBV27 to TRBJ2-1; D gene ambiguous. Germline-derived CDR1 and CDR2 are MNHEY and SMNVEV (reference sequence). The CDR3 runs 16 residues. V shed 2 bases and J shed 7 bases, with 18 bases lying between them. The CDR3 loop reads CASSLVVPLAGNEQFF. For the CDR3, the DNA is TGTGCCAGCAGTTTAGTGGTACCCCTTGCCGGGAATGAGCAGTTCTTC.

The chain uses TRBV3-1 (or the pseudogene TRBV3-2) and TRBJ2-5, with 10 bases matching TRBD1. The CDR3 contains 16 residues. J was trimmed by 2 bases and V by 1 base; bases with no gene match: 4. Germline assignment: CDR1 LGHDT and CDR2 YNNKEL (reference sequence). DNA for the CDR3: TGTGCCAGCAGCCAAGGCCCGGGACAGGGGCAAGAGACCCAGTACTTC. Encoded protein: CASSQGPGQGQETQYF.

The chain joins TRBV19 to TRBJ1-1; perhaps TRBD1 as D (6 bases). The V and J ends lost 4 bases and 4 bases respectively, with 16 bases between them. This CDR3 comprises 15 residues. Germline V CDR1 and CDR2: LNHDA, SQIVND (reference sequence). The CDR3 reads CASSTPGGGSTEAFF. The CDR3 DNA reads as TGTGCCAGTAGTACCCCGGGGGGCGGGAGCACTGAAGCTTTCTTT.

The V call is TRBV3-1 (or the pseudogene TRBV3-2), the J call TRBJ1-4; weak D call: TRBD1 (6 bases). V lost 3 bases and J 8 bases, leaving 13 bases between the germline ends. The CDR3 covers 14 residues. Germline-derived CDR1 and CDR2 are LGHDT and YNNKEL (reference sequence). The CDR3 nucleotides read TGTGCCAGCAGCCACCAGGGGTTAGAAGAAAAACTGTTTTTT. It encodes CASSHQGLEEKLFF.

The chain is built from TRBV9 and TRBJ2-3, with 7 bases aligning to TRBD1. Losses at the gene ends were 6 bases for V and 3 bases for J; bases not matched to a gene: 7. Germline CDR1 SGDLS, CDR2 YYNGEE. This CDR3 has 14 amino acids. The CDR3 protein is CASKAGGRTDTQYF. Written as DNA, the CDR3 is TGTGCCAGCAAGGCAGGGGGTCGGACAGATACGCAGTATTTT.

V and J are TRBV28 and TRBJ1-1; D is uncertain. Germline CDR1 reads MDHEN; CDR2 reads SYDVKM. V was pared by 5 bases and J by 8 bases, with 9 bases between. This CDR3 spans 11 amino acids. CDR3 DNA sequence: TGTGCCAGCAGTGCCATACCCGAAGCTTTCTTT. This encodes CASSAIPEAFF.

This sequence joins TRBV5-1 and TRBJ2-5; 8 bases agree with TRBD1. J gave up 2 bases and V 4 bases, and 4 bases lay outside the gene matches. The CDR3 covers 14 residues. CDR1 and CDR2 (germline): SGHRS, YFSETQ. The CDR3 region has the DNA TGCGCCAGCAGCAAGGACAGGGTTCAAGAGACCCAGTACTTC. Protein sequence: CASSKDRVQETQYF. Full variable domain (missing parts from reference TRBV5-1 and TRBJ2-5): KAGVTQTPRYLIKTRGQQVTLSCSPISGHRSVSWYQQTPGQGLQFLFEYFSETQRNKGNFPGRFSGRQFSNSRSEMNVSTLELGDSALYLCASSKDRVQETQYFGPGTRLLVL.

The chain employs TRBV5-6 and TRBJ1-2; D is unclear. CDR3 length equals 14 residues. Germline assignment: CDR1 SGHDT and CDR2 YYEEEE. V lost 0 bases and J lost 4, with 10 bases in between. The CDR3 region is CASSLAQQFYGYTF. The CDR3 region has the DNA TGTGCCAGCAGCTTGGCCCAGCAGTTCTATGGCTACACCTTC.

The chain carries TRBV10-2 and TRBJ1-6; D not resolved. V lost 2 bases to trimming and J lost 6 bases, with 8 bases between them. The CDR3 consists of 14 residues. Germline V lookup: CDR1 WSHSY, CDR2 SAAADI. CDR3 sequence (DNA): TGCGCCAGCAGTGAGGAGGGTAGTAATTCACCCCTCCACTTT. This codes for CASSEEGSNSPLHF.

V and J are TRBV5-6 and TRBJ1-1; 9 nucleotides line up with TRBD1. V dropped 6 bases and J dropped 4; count of bases not matched to a gene: 7. This CDR3 is built from 14 residues. Germline values: CDR1 SGHDT, CDR2 YYEEEE. The CDR3 loop is CASNQQGASTEAFF. In nucleotides, the CDR3 is TGTGCCAGCAACCAACAGGGGGCGAGCACTGAAGCTTTCTTT.

This chain links TRBV14 with TRBJ1-2; 8 nucleotides line up with TRBD1. Germline CDR1 is SGHDN and CDR2 is FVKESK. The CDR3 is made up of 13 amino acids. J gave up 7 bases and V 5 bases, and 6 bases lay outside the gene matches. DNA for the CDR3: TGTGCCAGCAGCTGGACAGGGATTGGTGGCTACACCTTC. This sequence encodes CASSWTGIGGYTF.

This chain connects TRBV15 to TRBJ2-7, with D possibly TRBD2 on 6 matching bases. This CDR3 comprises 16 residues. Germline assignment: CDR1 LNHNV and CDR2 YYDKDF (reference sequence). V dropped 5 bases and J dropped 4 bases, with 21 bases sitting between them. CDR3 protein: CATSGGSGGATYEQYF. The DNA of the CDR3 is TGTGCCACCAGCGGGGGGAGCGGAGGGGCAACTTACGAGCAGTACTTC.

The chain carries TRBV3-1 (or the pseudogene TRBV3-2) and TRBJ1-2, with TRBD1 identical over 9 bases. CDR3 size: 16 residues. The ends lost 1 base at V and 4 bases at J; junction bases unmatched: 7. The V gene's germline CDR1 is LGHDT and CDR2 YNNKEL (reference sequence). The CDR3 loop is CASSQVQGQGVYGYTF. Written as DNA, the CDR3 is TGTGCCAGCAGCCAAGTCCAGGGACAGGGAGTCTATGGCTACACCTTC.

The gene calls are TRBV5-1 and TRBJ1-6; D call uncertain. CDR1 is SGHRS, CDR2 YFSETQ, per germline. The CDR3 length is 16 residues. V was cut by 0 bases and J by 5 bases, with 12 bases left in between. The CDR3: CASSLAGRADNSPLHF. The CDR3 DNA follows: TGCGCCAGCAGCTTGGCCGGGAGGGCGGATAATTCACCCCTCCACTTT.